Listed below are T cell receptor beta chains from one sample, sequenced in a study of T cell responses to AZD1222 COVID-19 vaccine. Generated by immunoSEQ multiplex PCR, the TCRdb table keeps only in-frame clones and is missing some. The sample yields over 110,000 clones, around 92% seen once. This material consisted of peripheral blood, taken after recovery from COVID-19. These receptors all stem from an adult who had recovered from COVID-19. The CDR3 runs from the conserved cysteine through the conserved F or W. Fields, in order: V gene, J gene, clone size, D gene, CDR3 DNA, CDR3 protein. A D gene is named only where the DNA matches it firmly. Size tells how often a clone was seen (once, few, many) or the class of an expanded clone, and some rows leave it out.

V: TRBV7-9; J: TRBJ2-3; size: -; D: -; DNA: TGTGCCAGCAGCCCGCGGGTCCCCCTTCGGACAGATACGCAGTATTTT; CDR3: CASSPRVPLRTDTQYF
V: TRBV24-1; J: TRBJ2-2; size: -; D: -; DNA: TGTGCCACCAGGGGGGCCGGGGAGCTGTTTTTT; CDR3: CATRGAGELFF
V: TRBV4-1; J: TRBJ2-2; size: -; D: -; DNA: TGCGCCAGCAGCCAAAGTGGAATGAACACCGGGGAGCTGTTTTTT; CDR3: CASSQSGMNTGELFF
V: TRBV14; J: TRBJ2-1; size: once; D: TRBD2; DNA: TGTGCCAGCAGCCGGAGCGGGAGTTACTACAATGAGCAGTTCTTC; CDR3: CASSRSGSYYNEQFF
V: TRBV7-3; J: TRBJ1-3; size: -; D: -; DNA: TGTGCCACCCACAGGGTCAATGGAAACACCATATATTTT; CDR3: CATHRVNGNTIYF
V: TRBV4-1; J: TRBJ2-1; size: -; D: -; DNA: TGCGCCAGCAGCCAAGAGCCCTGGGAAGACAATGAGCAGTTCTTC; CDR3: CASSQEPWEDNEQFF
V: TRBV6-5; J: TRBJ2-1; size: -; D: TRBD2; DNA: TGTGCCAGCAGGGCAGCGGGAGGGATCAGGAATGAGCAGCTCTTC; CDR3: CASRAAGGIRNEQLF
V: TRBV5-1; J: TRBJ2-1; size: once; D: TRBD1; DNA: TGCGCCAGCAGCGCTAGACAGGGGGATGAGTTCTTC; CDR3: CASSARQGDEFF
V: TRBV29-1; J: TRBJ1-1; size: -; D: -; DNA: TGCAGCGTTGCCCATACTACGGACACTGAAGCTTTCTTT; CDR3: CSVAHTTDTEAFF
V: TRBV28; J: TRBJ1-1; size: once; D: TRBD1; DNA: TGTGCCAGCAGTTTAAGAGGGGGCCCGAACACTGAAGCTTTCTTT; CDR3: CASSLRGGPNTEAFF
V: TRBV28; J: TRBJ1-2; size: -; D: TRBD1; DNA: TGTGCCAGCAGTAACCTGGACAGGGGATACGCCCATGGCTACACCTTC; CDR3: CASSNLDRGYAHGYTF
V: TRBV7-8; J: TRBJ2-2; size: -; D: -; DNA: TGTGCCAGCAGCAATCCCCGGGGGTCCTACACCGGGGAGCTGTTTTTT; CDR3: CASSNPRGSYTGELFF
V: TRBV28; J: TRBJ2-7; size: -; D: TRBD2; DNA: TGTGCCAGCGCGAGTTTCGGGTTAGCGGGAGGACATTACGAGCAGTACTTC; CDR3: CASASFGLAGGHYEQYF
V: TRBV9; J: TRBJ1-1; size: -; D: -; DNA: TGTGCCAGCAGCGTCAACCGGGACAATCCTTACACTGAAGCTTTCTTT; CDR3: CASSVNRDNPYTEAFF
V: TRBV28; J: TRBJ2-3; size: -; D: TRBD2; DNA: TGTGCCAGCAGTTTGGCGGGAGGGAAAGATACGCAGTATTTT; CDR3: CASSLAGGKDTQYF
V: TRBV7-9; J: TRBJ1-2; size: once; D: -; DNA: TGTGCCAGCAGCTTACTTTCTGGGTCCGGCTGGGGCTATGGCTACACCTTC; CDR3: CASSLLSGSGWGYGYTF
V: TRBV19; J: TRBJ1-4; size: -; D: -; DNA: TGTGCCAGTAGTATACTGAGTGGCGGGAATGAAAAACTGTTTTTT; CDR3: CASSILSGGNEKLFF
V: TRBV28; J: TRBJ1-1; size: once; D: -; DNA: TGTGCCAGCACTCTCGACAGGCCGAACACTGAAGCTTTCTTT; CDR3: CASTLDRPNTEAFF
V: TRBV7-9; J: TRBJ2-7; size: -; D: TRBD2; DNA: TGTGCCAGCAGCCCCGATGGGGGGGTTACCCCTTACGAGCAGTACTTC; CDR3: CASSPDGGVTPYEQYF
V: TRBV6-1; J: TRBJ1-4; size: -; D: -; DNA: TGTGCCAGCAGTGAAGGTGCTGAAAAACTGTTTTTT; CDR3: CASSEGAEKLFF
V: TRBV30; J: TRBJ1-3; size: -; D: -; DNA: TGTGCCTGGAGTGTAAGATTGAGGAACTCTGGAAACACCATATATTTT; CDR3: CAWSVRLRNSGNTIYF
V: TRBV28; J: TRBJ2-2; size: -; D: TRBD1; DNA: TGTGCCAGCAGGCAGGGGGCCAACACCGGGGAGCTGTTTTTT; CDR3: CASRQGANTGELFF
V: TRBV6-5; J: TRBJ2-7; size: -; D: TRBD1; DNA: TGTGCCAGCGGACAGGGCTACGAGCAGTACTTC; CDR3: CASGQGYEQYF
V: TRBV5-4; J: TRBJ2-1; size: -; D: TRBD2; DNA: TGTGCCAGCAGCTTGGCCGGGACTAGCATTTTACTCTTC; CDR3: CASSLAGTSILLF
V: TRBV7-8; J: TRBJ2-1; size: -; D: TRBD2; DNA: TGTGCCAGCAGCCCTTCGGGGGGCTCCTACAATGAGCAGTTCTTC; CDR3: CASSPSGGSYNEQFF
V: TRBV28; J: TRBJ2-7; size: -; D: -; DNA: TGTGCCAGCAGCCACCTCGTTAGTACAAGCTCCTACGAGCAGTACTTC; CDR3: CASSHLVSTSSYEQYF
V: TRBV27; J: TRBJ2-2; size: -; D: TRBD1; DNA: TGTGCCAGCCGCCCGGGACAGGGGGGGACCGGGGAGCTGTTTTTT; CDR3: CASRPGQGGTGELFF
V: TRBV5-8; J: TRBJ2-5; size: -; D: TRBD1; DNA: TGTGCCAGCAGCCGGGACAGGGGGCAAGAGACCCAGTACTTC; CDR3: CASSRDRGQETQYF
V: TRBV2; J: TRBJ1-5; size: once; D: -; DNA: TGTGCCAGCAGAGTAGACAGTAATCAGCCCCAGCATTTT; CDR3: CASRVDSNQPQHF
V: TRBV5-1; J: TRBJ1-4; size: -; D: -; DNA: TGCGCCAGCAGTTCCGGGACGGACAATGAAAAACTGTTTTTT; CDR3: CASSSGTDNEKLFF
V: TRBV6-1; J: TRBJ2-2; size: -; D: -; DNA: TGTGCCAGCAGTGAGAGAAAGGGCGCTGACACCGGGGAGCTGTTTTTT; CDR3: CASSERKGADTGELFF
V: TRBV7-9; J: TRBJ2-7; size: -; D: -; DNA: TGTGCCAGCAGTCCCATCGGGTTCCAAGGGCAGTCCTACGAGCAGTACTTC; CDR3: CASSPIGFQGQSYEQYF
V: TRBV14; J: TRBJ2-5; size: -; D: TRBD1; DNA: TGTGCCAGCAGCCATGGTCTGACCGGGACAGGGGGCCAAGAGACCCAGTACTTC; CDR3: CASSHGLTGTGGQETQYF
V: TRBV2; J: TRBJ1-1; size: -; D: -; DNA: TGTGCCAGCAGCAGAATACCCGGGAACACTGAAGCTTTCTTT; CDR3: CASSRIPGNTEAFF
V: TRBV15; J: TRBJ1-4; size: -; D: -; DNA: TGTGCCACCAGCAGAGTTTCTAATGAAAAACTGTTTTTT; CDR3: CATSRVSNEKLFF
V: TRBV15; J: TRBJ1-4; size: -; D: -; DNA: TGTGCCACCAGCAGAGTAGTAGGGGCCGGGCAGGATGAAAAACTGTTTTTT; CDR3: CATSRVVGAGQDEKLFF
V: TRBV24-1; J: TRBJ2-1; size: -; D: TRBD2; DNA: TGTGCCACCAGTGGTCCAACTAGCGGGAGGGCCGGGGAGCAGTTCTTC; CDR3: CATSGPTSGRAGEQFF
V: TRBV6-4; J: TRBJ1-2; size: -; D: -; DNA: TGTGCCAGCAGTTCAACGACAGGCTCCTATGGCTACACCTTC; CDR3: CASSSTTGSYGYTF
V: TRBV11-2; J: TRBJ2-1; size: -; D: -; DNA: TGTGCCAGCAGCGTAGGGTCTGCTTCCTACAATGAGCAGTTCTTC; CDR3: CASSVGSASYNEQFF
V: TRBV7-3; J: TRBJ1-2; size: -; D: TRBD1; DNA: TGTGCCAGCAGCTTAGGTGACAGGGTAGATGGCTACACCTTC; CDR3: CASSLGDRVDGYTF
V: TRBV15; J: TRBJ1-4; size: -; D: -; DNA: TGTGCCACCAGGGCCACCACGGAGGGAGATTATGAAAAACTGTTTTTT; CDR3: CATRATTEGDYEKLFF
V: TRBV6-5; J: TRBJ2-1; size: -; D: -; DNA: TGTGCCAGCAGTTTACTCGGGATTTACAATGAGCAGTTCTTC; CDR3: CASSLLGIYNEQFF
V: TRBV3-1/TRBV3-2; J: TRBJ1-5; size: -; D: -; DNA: TGTGCCAGCAGCCAAGATACAGGGCTCAATCAGCCCCAGCATTTT; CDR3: CASSQDTGLNQPQHF
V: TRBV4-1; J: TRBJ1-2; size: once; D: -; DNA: TGCGCCAGCAGCCATCCACAGCCGACCCTCGTCTATGGCTACACCTTC; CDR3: CASSHPQPTLVYGYTF
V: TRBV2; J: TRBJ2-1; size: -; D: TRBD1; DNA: TGTGCCAGCAGCGGACAGGGGGCTTTGTACAATGAGCAGTTCTTC; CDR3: CASSGQGALYNEQFF
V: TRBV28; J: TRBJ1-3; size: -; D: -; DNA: TGTGCCAGCAGAGAGCACTCTGGAAACACCATATATTTT; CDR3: CASREHSGNTIYF
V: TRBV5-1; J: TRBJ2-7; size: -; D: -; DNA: TGCGCCAGCAGCTTGGTTGTAGGGACCTACGAGCAGTACTTC; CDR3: CASSLVVGTYEQYF
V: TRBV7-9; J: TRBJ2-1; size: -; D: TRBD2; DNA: TGTGCCAGCAGCTCGGGGACTAGCCCCAATGAGCAGTTCTTC; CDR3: CASSSGTSPNEQFF
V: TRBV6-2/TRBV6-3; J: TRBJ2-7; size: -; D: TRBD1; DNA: TGTGCCAGCACCCCTACGACAGGGTTCTACGAGCAGTACTTC; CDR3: CASTPTTGFYEQYF
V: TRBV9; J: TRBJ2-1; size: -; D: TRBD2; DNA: TGTGCCAGCAGCCCCCGGAGGAGCGGGAGGGACAATGAGCAGTTCTTC; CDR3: CASSPRRSGRDNEQFF
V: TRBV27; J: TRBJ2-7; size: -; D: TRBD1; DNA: TGTGCCAGCAGTATTAGACAGGGATTCTCCTACGAGCAGTACTTC; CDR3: CASSIRQGFSYEQYF
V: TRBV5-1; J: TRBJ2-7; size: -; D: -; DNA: TGCGCCAGCAGCTCCTACAGGGGACCGCATCCCGGGGAGGGGCAGTACTTC; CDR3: CASSSYRGPHPGEGQYF